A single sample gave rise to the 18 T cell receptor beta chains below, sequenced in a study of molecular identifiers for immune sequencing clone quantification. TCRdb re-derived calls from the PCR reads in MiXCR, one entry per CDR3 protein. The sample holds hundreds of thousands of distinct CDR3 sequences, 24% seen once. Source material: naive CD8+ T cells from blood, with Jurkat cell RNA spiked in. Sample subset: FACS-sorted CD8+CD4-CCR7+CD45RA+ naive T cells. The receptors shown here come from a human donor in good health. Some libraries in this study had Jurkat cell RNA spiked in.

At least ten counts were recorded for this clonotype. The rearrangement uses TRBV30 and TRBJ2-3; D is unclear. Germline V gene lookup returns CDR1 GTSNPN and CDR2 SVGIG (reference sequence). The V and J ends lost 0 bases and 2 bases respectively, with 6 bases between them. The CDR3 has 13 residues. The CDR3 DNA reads TGTGCCTGGAGTGTTTACTTCACAGATACGCAGTATTTT. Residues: CAWSVYFTDTQYF.

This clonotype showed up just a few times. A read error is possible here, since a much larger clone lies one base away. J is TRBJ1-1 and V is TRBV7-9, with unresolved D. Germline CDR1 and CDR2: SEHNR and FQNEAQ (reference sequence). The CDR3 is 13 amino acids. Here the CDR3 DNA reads TGTGCCAGCAGCTTGCCAGGCTACACTGAAGCTCTCTTT. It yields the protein CASSLPGYTEALF.

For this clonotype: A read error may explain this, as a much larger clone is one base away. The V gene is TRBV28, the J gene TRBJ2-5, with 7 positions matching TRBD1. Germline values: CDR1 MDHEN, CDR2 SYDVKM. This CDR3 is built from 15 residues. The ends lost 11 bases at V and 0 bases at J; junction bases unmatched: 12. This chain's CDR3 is CAPIGDSLYQETQYF. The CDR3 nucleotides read TGTGCCCCCATTGGGGACAGTTTGTACCAAGAGACCCAGTACTTC.

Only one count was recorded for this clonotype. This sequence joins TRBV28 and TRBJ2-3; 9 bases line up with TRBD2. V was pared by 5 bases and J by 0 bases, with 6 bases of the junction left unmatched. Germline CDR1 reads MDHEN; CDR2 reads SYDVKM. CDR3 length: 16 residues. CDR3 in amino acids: CASSHGLARSTDTQYF. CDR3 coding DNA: TGTGCCAGCAGTCACGGACTAGCGAGAAGCACAGATACGCAGTATTTT.

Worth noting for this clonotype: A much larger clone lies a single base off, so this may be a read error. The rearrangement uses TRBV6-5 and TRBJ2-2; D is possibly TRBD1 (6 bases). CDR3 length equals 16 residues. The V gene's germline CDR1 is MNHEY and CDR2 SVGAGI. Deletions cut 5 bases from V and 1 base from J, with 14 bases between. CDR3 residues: CASSRPGTLNTGELFF. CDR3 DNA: TGTGCCAGCAGTCGGCCCGGGACACTGAACACCGGGGAGCTGTTTTTT.

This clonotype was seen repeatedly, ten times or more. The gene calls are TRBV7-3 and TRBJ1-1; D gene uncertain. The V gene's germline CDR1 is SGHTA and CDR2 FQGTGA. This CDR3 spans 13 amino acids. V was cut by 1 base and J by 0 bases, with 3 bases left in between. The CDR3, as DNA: TGTGCCAGCAGCTTAATGGTGAACACTGAAGCTTTCTTT. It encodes CASSLMVNTEAFF.

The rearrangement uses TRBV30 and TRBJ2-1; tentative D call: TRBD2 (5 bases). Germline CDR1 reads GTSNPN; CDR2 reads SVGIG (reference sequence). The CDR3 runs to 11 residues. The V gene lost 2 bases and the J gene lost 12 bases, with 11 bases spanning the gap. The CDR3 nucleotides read TGTGCCTGGAGTCAGGAGGATGTGCAGTTCTTC. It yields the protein CAWSQEDVQFF.

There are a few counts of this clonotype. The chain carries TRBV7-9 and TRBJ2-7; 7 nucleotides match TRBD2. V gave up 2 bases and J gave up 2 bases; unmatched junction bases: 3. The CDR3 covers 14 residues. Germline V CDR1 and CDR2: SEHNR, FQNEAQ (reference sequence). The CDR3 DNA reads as TGTGCCAGCAGCTTACTAGCGGTCCCCTACGAGCAGTACTTC. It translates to CASSLLAVPYEQYF.

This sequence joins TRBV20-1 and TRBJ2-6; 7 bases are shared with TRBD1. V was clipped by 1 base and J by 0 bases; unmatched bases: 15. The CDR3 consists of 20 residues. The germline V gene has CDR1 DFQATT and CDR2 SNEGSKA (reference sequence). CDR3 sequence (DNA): TGCAGTGCTAGAGGTGGGGACAGTGTGGTCCCACTCTCTGGGGCCAACGTCCTGACTTTC. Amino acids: CSARGGDSVVPLSGANVLTF.

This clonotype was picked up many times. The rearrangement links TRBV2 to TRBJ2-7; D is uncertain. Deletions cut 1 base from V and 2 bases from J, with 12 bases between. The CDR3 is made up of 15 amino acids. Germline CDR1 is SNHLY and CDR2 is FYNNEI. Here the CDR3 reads CASSEGPPLTYEQYF. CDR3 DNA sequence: TGTGCCAGCAGTGAAGGGCCGCCCCTGACCTACGAGCAGTACTTC. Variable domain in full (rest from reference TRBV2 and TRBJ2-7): EPEVTQTPSHQVTQMGQEVILRCVPISNHLYFYWYRQILGQKVEFLVSFYNNEISEKSEIFDDQFSVERPDGSNFTLKIRSTKLEDSAMYFCASSEGPPLTYEQYFGPGTRLTVT.

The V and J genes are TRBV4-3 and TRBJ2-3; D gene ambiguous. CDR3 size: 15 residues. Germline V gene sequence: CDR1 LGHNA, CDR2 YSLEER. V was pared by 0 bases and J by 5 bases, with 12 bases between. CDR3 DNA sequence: TGCGCCAGCAGCCAAGATCGGATAGCCTTAGATACGCAGTATTTT. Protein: CASSQDRIALDTQYF.

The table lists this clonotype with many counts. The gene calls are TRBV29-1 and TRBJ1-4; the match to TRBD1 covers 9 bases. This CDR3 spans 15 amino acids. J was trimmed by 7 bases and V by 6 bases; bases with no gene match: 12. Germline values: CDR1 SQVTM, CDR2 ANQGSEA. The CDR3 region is CSVLIPGQGGEKLFF. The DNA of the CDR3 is TGCAGCGTCCTTATACCGGGACAGGGTGGTGAAAAACTGTTTTTT.

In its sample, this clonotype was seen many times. CDR3 protein: CASSETSVLQDTQYF. Written as DNA, the CDR3 is TGTGCCAGCAGTGAGACTAGCGTATTACAGGATACGCAGTATTTT. The J gene is TRBJ2-3, the V gene TRBV2, with 8 bases aligning to TRBD2. The germline CDR1 and CDR2 sequences are SNHLY and FYNNEI. The CDR3 is made up of 15 amino acids. J gave up 6 bases and V 3 bases, and 8 bases lay outside the gene matches.

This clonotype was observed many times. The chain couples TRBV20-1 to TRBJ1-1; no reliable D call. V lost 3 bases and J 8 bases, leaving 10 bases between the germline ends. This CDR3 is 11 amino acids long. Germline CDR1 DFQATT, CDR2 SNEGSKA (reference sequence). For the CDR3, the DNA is TGCAGTGCTAGTATCAGTTGGGAAGCTTTCTTT. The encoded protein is CSASISWEAFF.

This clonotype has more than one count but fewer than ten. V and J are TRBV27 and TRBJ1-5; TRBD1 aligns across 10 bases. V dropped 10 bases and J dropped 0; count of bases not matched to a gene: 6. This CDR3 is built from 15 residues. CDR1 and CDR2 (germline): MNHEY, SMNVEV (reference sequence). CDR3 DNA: TGTGCCACAGGACAGGGGGGTTATAGCAATCAGCCCCAGCATTTT. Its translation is CATGQGGYSNQPQHF.

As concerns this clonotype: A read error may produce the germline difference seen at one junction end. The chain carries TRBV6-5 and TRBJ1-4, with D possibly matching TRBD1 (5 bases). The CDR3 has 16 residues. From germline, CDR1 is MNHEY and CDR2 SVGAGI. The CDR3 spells CAGSYSPDSHYEKLFF. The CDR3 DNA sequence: TGTGCCGGCAGTTACTCTCCCGACAGCCACTATGAAAAACTGTTTTTT.

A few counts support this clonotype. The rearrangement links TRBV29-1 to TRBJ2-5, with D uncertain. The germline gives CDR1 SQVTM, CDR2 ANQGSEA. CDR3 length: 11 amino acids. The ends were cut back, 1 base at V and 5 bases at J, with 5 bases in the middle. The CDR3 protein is CSVEVAETQYF. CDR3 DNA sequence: TGCAGCGTTGAAGTGGCGGAGACCCAGTACTTC.

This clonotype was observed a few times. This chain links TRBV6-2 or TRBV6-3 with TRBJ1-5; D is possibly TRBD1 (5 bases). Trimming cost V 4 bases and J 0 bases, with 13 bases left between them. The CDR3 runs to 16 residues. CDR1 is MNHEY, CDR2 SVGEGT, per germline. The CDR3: CASSFPTVYSNQPQHF. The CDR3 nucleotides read TGTGCCAGCAGTTTCCCGACAGTTTATAGCAATCAGCCCCAGCATTTT.